This T cell receptor (beta chain) was captured in a study of blood T cell repertoires in COVID-19. Study-wide background: Acute and convalescent COVID-19 samples came from the United States, Italy and Spain.

Original processing notes: Reference gene primer amplification gave nucleated cell count estimates. The protocol was immunoSEQ multiplex PCR, while the TCRdb copy is restricted to in-frame clones and leaves out a portion. The DNA was the basis for D and trimming; V, J and clone size are from that table. This table holds about 97,000 clones, approximately 82% found once. This CDR3 has 14 residues. Germline V lookup: CDR1 SGHRS, CDR2 YFSETQ. V lost 2 bases and J 2 bases, leaving 10 bases between the germline ends. The TCR originated in a man between 65 and 85 years old with acute or convalescent COVID-19. The sequencing sample was made of peripheral blood. This chain uses TRBV5-1 with TRBJ1-2, with D possibly matching TRBD1 (6 bases). The CDR3 reads CASSFGQLNYGYTF. The CDR3 nucleotides are TGCGCCAGCAGCTTCGGACAGCTAAACTATGGCTACACCTTC. Drawing the rest from reference TRBV5-1 and TRBJ1-2, the complete variable domain is KAGVTQTPRYLIKTRGQQVTLSCSPISGHRSVSWYQQTPGQGLQFLFEYFSETQRNKGNFPGRFSGRQFSNSRSEMNVSTLELGDSALYLCASSFGQLNYGYTFGSGTRLTVV.